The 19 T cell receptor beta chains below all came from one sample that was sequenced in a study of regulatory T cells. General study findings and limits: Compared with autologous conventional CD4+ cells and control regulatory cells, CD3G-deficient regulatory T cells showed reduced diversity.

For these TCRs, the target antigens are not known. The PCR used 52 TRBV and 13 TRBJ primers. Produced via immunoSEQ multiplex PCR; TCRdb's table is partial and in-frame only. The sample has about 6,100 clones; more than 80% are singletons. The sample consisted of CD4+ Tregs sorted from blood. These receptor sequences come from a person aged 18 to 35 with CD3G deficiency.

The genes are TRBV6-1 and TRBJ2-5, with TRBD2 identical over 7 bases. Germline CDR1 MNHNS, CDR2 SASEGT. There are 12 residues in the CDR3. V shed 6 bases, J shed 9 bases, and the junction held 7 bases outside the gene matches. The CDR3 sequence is CASSRGRDAQYF. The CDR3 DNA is TGTGCCAGCAGCAGAGGGAGGGACGCCCAGTACTTC.

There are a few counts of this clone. CDR3 DNA sequence: TGTGCCAGTAGTATAGATCTAGCGGGAGCAGATACGCAGTATTTT. This codes for CASSIDLAGADTQYF. The chain recombines TRBV19 with TRBJ2-3; the match to TRBD2 covers 10 bases. Trimming cost V 0 bases and J 4 bases; bases outside gene matches: 1. The CDR3 totals 15 residues. Germline CDR1 is LNHDA and CDR2 is SQIVND (reference sequence).

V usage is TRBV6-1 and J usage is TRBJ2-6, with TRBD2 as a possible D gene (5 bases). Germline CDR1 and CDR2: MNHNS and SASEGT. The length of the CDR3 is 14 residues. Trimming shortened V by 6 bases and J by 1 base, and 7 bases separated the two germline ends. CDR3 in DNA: TGTGCCAGCAGACGGGAATCTGGGGCCAACGTCCTGACTTTC. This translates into CASRRESGANVLTF.

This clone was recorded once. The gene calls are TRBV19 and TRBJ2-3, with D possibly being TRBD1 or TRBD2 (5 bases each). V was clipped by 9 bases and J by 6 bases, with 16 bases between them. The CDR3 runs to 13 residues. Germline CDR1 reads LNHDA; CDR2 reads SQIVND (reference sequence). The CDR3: CASSGTREDTQYF. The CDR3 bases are TGTGCCAGCTCCGGGACCCGCGAGGATACGCAGTATTTT.

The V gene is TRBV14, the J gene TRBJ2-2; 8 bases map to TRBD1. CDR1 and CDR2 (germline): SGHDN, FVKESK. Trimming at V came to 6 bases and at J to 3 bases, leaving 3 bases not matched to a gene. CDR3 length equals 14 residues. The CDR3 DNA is TGTGCCAGCAGACAGGGGGAGGACACCGGGGAGCTGTTTTTT. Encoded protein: CASRQGEDTGELFF.

The CDR3 here is CASSLGRGSEQFF. The DNA of the CDR3 is TGTGCCAGCAGCTTAGGGCGCGGCAGCGAGCAGTTCTTC. The rearrangement uses TRBV7-9 and TRBJ2-1; D remains unclear. The CDR3 length is 13 residues. Trimming shortened V by 1 base and J by 10 bases, and 11 bases separated the two germline ends. From germline, CDR1 is SEHNR and CDR2 FQNEAQ (reference sequence).

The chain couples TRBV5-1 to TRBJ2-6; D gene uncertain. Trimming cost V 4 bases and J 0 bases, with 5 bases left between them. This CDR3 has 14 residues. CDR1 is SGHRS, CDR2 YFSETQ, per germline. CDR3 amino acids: CASSPISGANVLTF. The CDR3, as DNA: TGCGCCAGCAGCCCGATCTCTGGGGCCAACGTCCTGACTTTC. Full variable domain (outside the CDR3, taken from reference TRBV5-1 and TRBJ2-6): KAGVTQTPRYLIKTRGQQVTLSCSPISGHRSVSWYQQTPGQGLQFLFEYFSETQRNKGNFPGRFSGRQFSNSRSEMNVSTLELGDSALYLCASSPISGANVLTFGAGSRLTVL.

The CDR3 bases are TGCGCCAGCAGCTCCAGGGGGCTGAGGGATAGCTCCTACAATGAGCAGTTCTTC. It translates to CASSSRGLRDSSYNEQFF. The rearrangement links TRBV5-1 to TRBJ2-1; 8 bases fit TRBD1. This CDR3 is built from 18 residues. Germline CDR1 reads SGHRS; CDR2 reads YFSETQ. Trimming at V came to 3 bases and at J to 0 bases, leaving 11 bases not matched to a gene.

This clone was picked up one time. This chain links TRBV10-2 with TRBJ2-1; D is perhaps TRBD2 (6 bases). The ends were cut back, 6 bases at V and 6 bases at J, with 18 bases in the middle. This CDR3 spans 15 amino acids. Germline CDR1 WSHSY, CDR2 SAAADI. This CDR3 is CASRRVGTAANEQFF. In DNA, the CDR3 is TGCGCCAGCAGACGGGTGGGGACTGCAGCCAATGAGCAGTTCTTC.

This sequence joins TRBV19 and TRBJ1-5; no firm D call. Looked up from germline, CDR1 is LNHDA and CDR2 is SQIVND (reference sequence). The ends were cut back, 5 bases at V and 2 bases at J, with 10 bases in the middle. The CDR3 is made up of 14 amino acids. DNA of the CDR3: TGTGCCAGTAGTGTCTATAGACGCAATCAGCCCCAGCATTTT. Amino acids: CASSVYRRNQPQHF. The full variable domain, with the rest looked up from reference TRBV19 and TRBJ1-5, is DGGITQSPKYLFRKEGQNVTLSCEQNLNHDAMYWYRQDPGQGLRLIYYSQIVNDFQKGDIAEGYSVSREKKESFPLTVTSAQKNPTAFYLCASSVYRRNQPQHFGDGTRLSIL.

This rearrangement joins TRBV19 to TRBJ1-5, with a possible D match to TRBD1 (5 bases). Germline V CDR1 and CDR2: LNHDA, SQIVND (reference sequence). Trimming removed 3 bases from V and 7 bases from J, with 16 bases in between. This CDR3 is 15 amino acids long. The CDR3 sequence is CASSILWGAGQPQHF. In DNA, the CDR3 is TGTGCCAGTAGTATCCTATGGGGCGCAGGACAGCCCCAGCATTTT.

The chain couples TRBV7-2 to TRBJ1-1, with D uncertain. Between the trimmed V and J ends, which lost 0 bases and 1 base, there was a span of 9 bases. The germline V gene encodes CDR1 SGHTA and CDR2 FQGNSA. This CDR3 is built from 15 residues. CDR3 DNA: TGTGCCAGCAGCTTAGCGGGCAGAAAGAACACTGAAGCTTTCTTT. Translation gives CASSLAGRKNTEAFF.

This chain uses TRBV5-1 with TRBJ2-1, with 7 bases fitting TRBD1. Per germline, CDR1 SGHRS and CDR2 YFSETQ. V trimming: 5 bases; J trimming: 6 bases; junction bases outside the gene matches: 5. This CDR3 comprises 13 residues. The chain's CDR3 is CASRQGYSNEQFF. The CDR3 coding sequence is TGCGCCAGCAGACAGGGGTATAGCAATGAGCAGTTCTTC.

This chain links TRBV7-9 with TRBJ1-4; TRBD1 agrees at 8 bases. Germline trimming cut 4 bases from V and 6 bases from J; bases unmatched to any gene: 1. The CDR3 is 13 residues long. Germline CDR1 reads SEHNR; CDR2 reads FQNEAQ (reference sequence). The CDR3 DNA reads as TGTGCCAGCAGCTCACAGGGGGATGAAAAACTGTTTTTT. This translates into CASSSQGDEKLFF.

The CDR3 DNA reads as TGTGCCAGCAGCCAGAGCGCGGGACTAGCTTTGCGCGAGCAGTACTTC. Translating gives CASSQSAGLALREQYF. The chain joins TRBV7-8 to TRBJ2-7, with TRBD2 matching over 9 bases. The CDR3 extends over 16 amino acids. V was clipped by 5 bases and J by 6 bases; unmatched bases: 14. Germline CDR1 and CDR2: SGHVS and FQNEAQ.

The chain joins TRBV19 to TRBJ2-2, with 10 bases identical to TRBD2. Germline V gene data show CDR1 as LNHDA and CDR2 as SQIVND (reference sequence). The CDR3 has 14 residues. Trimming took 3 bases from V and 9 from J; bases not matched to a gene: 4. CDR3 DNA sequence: TGTGCCAGTAGTATGGCTAGCGGGAGCAGGGAGCTGTTTTTT. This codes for CASSMASGSRELFF.

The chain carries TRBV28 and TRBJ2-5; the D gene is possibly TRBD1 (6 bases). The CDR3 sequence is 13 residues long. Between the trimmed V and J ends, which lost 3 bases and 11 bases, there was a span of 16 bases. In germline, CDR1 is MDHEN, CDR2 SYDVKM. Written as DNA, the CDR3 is TGTGCCAGCAGTTTTCCGACAGGAAGGGAGCAGTACTTC. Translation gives CASSFPTGREQYF.

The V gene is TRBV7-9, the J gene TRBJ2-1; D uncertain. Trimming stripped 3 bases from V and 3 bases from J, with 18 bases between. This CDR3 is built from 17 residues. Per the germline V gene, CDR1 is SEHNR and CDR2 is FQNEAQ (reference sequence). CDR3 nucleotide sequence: TGTGCCAGCAGCTTGGCCGACCCCCGCCTCTACTACAATGAGCAGTTCTTC. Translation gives CASSLADPRLYYNEQFF. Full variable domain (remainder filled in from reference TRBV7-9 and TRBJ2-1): DTGVSQNPRHKITKRGQNVTFRCDPISEHNRLYWYRQTLGQGPEFLTYFQNEAQLEKSRLLSDRFSAERPKGSFSTLEIQRTEQGDSAMYLCASSLADPRLYYNEQFFGPGTRLTVL.

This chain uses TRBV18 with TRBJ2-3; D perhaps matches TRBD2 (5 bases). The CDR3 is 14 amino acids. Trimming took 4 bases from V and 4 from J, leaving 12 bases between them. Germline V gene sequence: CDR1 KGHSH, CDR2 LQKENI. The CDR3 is CASSHGVRADTQYF. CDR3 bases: TGTGCCAGCTCACACGGGGTCCGGGCAGATACGCAGTATTTT.